The clone carrying this TCR beta chain was seen only a few times. What it binds is not known. The sample belongs to a study of response to subunit inactivated influenza vaccine. Findings and caveats of the study: That few new T cells are recruited by each seasonal influenza vaccination was the authors' suggestion.

One entry per CDR3 protein results from TCRdb running MiXCR on the RT-PCR reads. The table has more than 400,000 distinct CDR3 sequences, 7.2% seen once. Sequenced here: PBMCs from blood, sampled approximately 25 months after vaccination. This receptor was taken from a man between 50 and 75 years old who received an inactivated influenza vaccine.

CDR3 loop: CASSQDRDSQPQHF. The CDR3 DNA reads as TGTGCCAGCAGCCAGGACAGGGACAGTCAGCCCCAGCATTTT. The chain recombines TRBV11-2 with TRBJ1-5; 8 nucleotides agree with TRBD1. CDR1 and CDR2 (germline): SGHAT, FQNNGV. The CDR3 has 14 residues. The J segment lost 6 bases and the V segment lost 5 bases, leaving 6 bases of the junction unmatched.